The 24 T cell receptor beta chains below come from one sample, sequenced in a study of blood T cell repertoires in COVID-19. Assay: immunoSEQ multiplex PCR; the TCRdb copy retains only in-frame clones and omits some. The profile shows under 200,000 clones, roughly 80% of them singletons. Sequenced sample: peripheral blood. The receptor source for this set is a man between 65 and 85 years old with acute or convalescent COVID-19.

This clone was seen only a few times. The chain employs TRBV18 and TRBJ1-2; D is possibly TRBD1 (6 bases). Trimming pared 4 bases from V and 7 bases from J, leaving 16 bases between. Germline lookup yields CDR1 KGHSH and CDR2 LQKENI. The CDR3 contains 14 residues. CDR3 in amino acids: CASSQQGVSAGYTF. CDR3 coding DNA: TGTGCCAGCTCACAACAGGGTGTTTCTGCTGGCTACACCTTC. The variable domain in full, completed from reference TRBV18 and TRBJ1-2, reads NAGVMQNPRHLVRRRGQEARLRCSPMKGHSHVYWYRQLPEEGLKFMVYLQKENIIDESGMPKERFSAEFPKEGPSILRIQQVVRGDSAAYFCASSQQGVSAGYTFGSGTRLTVV.

The rearrangement uses TRBV7-8 and TRBJ1-2; D gene ambiguous. Trimming left V 2 bases short and J 2 bases short, with 6 bases between. The CDR3 totals 13 residues. Germline CDR1 SGHVS, CDR2 FQNEAQ. The CDR3 region has the DNA TGTGCCAGCAGCTTAACAGAGAACTATGGCTACACCTTC. Residues: CASSLTENYGYTF.

This rearrangement joins TRBV5-4 to TRBJ2-3, with 7 positions matching TRBD2. J was trimmed by 3 bases and V by 0 bases; bases with no gene match: 7. Germline V gene sequence: CDR1 SGHNT, CDR2 YYREEE (reference sequence). This CDR3 spans 16 amino acids. CDR3 coding DNA: TGTGCCAGCAGCTTGGGTTCGCGGGGAGGGACAGATACGCAGTATTTT. It specifies CASSLGSRGGTDTQYF.

The chain has TRBV5-1 and TRBJ2-7; 9 nucleotides match TRBD1. The germline CDR1 and CDR2 sequences are SGHRS and YFSETQ. The CDR3 extends over 14 amino acids. Trimming took 3 bases from V and 5 from J; bases not matched to a gene: 6. CDR3 DNA: TGCGCCAGCAGCTGGGGACAGGGTCGAGACGAGCAGTACTTC. It translates to CASSWGQGRDEQYF.

This chain connects TRBV19 to TRBJ1-4; tentative D call: TRBD1 (6 bases). With 5 bases removed from V and 5 bases from J, the gap between germline ends came to 15 bases. CDR3 length: 15 residues. CDR1 and CDR2 from the germline V gene are LNHDA and SQIVND (reference sequence). CDR3 DNA: TGTGCCAGTAGTCTCAGGACAGAATACAATGAAAAACTGTTTTTT. Its protein is CASSLRTEYNEKLFF.

The chain carries TRBV5-4 and TRBJ1-2; 7 bases line up with TRBD1. The CDR3 is 15 residues long. The ends lost 1 base at V and 7 bases at J; junction bases unmatched: 10. Germline CDR1 reads SGHNT; CDR2 reads YYREEE (reference sequence). DNA of the CDR3: TGTGCCAGCAGCTTGACCGGGACAGATCATGGTGGCTACACCTTC. It yields the protein CASSLTGTDHGGYTF.

The chain links TRBV28 to TRBJ1-3, with D maybe TRBD1 (5 bases). The CDR3 has 13 amino acids. The germline gives CDR1 MDHEN, CDR2 SYDVKM. V was clipped by 6 bases and J by 0 bases, with 6 bases between them. CDR3 amino acids: CASRQVSGNTIYF. CDR3 nucleotides: TGTGCCAGCAGACAGGTCTCTGGAAACACCATATATTTT.

The CDR3, as DNA: TGTGCCAGCAGTTACGGGACAGGGATGGATGAGCAGTTCTTC. This translates into CASSYGTGMDEQFF. The gene calls are TRBV6-6 and TRBJ2-1; 9 nucleotides agree with TRBD1. Germline CDR1 is MNHNY and CDR2 is SVGAGI (reference sequence). V was pared by 2 bases and J by 8 bases, with 4 bases of the junction left unmatched. The CDR3 sequence is 14 residues long.

This clone was detected only once. The chain has TRBV11-3 and TRBJ2-2; D is perhaps TRBD1 (6 bases). Germline CDR1 SGHNT, CDR2 YENEEA. The CDR3 length is 15 residues. The V and J ends lost 5 bases and 1 base respectively, with 11 bases between them. The CDR3, as DNA: TGTGCCAGCAGCGTTCGGGACAAGAACACCGGGGAGCTGTTTTTT. This translates into CASSVRDKNTGELFF. Looking up the rest from reference TRBV11-3 and TRBJ2-2 gives the full variable domain: EAGVVQSPRYKIIEKKQPVAFWCNPISGHNTLYWYLQNLGQGPELLIRYENEEAVDDSQLPKDRFSAERLKGVDSTLKIQPAELGDSAVYLCASSVRDKNTGELFFGEGSRLTVL.

This chain links TRBV6-5 with TRBJ2-5; 10 bases fit TRBD1. The length of the CDR3 is 15 residues. Germline lookup yields CDR1 MNHEY and CDR2 SVGAGI. The junction had 9 bases not matched to a gene; V was cut back by 6 bases and J by 5 bases. As DNA, the CDR3 is TGTGCCAGCAGCAAGCGGGGACAGGGGTTGGAGACCCAGTACTTC. It is translated as CASSKRGQGLETQYF.

This clone was detected only a few times. The chain joins TRBV24-1 to TRBJ2-1, with TRBD2 identical over 9 bases. This CDR3 is 16 amino acids long. With 5 bases clipped from V and 0 bases from J, the junction kept 4 bases outside the gene matches. The germline gives CDR1 KGHDR, CDR2 SFDVKD. The CDR3 reads CATSVTSGSSYNEQFF. In DNA form, the CDR3 reads TGTGCCACCAGTGTGACTAGCGGTAGCTCCTACAATGAGCAGTTCTTC.

The chain links TRBV3-1 (or the pseudogene TRBV3-2) to TRBJ1-1; TRBD1 agrees at 8 bases. This CDR3 region has 15 residues. CDR1 LGHDT and CDR2 YNNKEL come from the germline V gene (reference sequence). V lost 0 bases, J lost 5 bases, and 5 bases stayed unmatched. The CDR3: CASSQDDRGVTEAFF. The DNA for the CDR3 is TGTGCCAGCAGCCAAGACGACAGGGGTGTTACTGAAGCTTTCTTT.

This chain links TRBV18 with TRBJ2-7; tentative D call: TRBD1 (5 bases). Germline V gene lookup returns CDR1 KGHSH and CDR2 LQKENI. With 1 base removed from V and 5 bases from J, the gap between germline ends came to 12 bases. CDR3 length: 14 residues. The chain's CDR3 is CASSPQGRMNEQYF. CDR3 coding DNA: TGTGCCAGCTCACCACAGGGGCGGATGAACGAGCAGTACTTC. The full variable domain, in which reference TRBV18 and TRBJ2-7 provide the parts outside the CDR3, is NAGVMQNPRHLVRRRGQEARLRCSPMKGHSHVYWYRQLPEEGLKFMVYLQKENIIDESGMPKERFSAEFPKEGPSILRIQQVVRGDSAAYFCASSPQGRMNEQYFGPGTRLTVT.

The V and J genes are TRBV28 and TRBJ2-6; 7 nucleotides line up with TRBD1. The J segment lost 2 bases and the V segment lost 6 bases, leaving 4 bases of the junction unmatched. Germline CDR1 reads MDHEN; CDR2 reads SYDVKM. The CDR3 is 15 residues long. DNA of the CDR3: TGTGCCAGCAGAAAGACAGGGACTGGGGCCAACGTCCTGACTTTC. Translating gives CASRKTGTGANVLTF.

The chain uses TRBV5-1 and TRBJ2-5; TRBD2 agrees at 10 bases. The CDR3 has 13 amino acids. Losses at the gene ends were 5 bases for V and 5 bases for J; bases not matched to a gene: 3. Germline V lookup: CDR1 SGHRS, CDR2 YFSETQ. The CDR3 DNA follows: TGCGCCAGCAGGGCTAGCGGGGGTGAGACCCAGTACTTC. Its protein product is CASRASGGETQYF.

A few counts support this clone. The chain uses TRBV24-1 and TRBJ2-2; no reliable D call. CDR1 is KGHDR and CDR2 is SFDVKD in the germline V gene. The CDR3 totals 14 residues. V shed 4 bases and J shed 6 bases, with 11 bases lying between them. CDR3: CATSDPSASGELFF. The CDR3 nucleotides read TGTGCCACCAGTGACCCAAGCGCTTCCGGGGAGCTGTTTTTT.

The chain joins TRBV10-1 to TRBJ1-1; possibly TRBD1 for D (6 bases). CDR3 size: 15 residues. The germline V and J ends were trimmed by 2 bases and 4 bases, with 14 bases remaining between them. Germline V gene lookup returns CDR1 WNHNN and CDR2 SYGVQD (reference sequence). The chain's CDR3 is CASSENRGASTEAFF. For the CDR3, the DNA is TGCGCCAGCAGTGAGAATCGGGGGGCCAGCACTGAAGCTTTCTTT.

The DNA of the CDR3 is TGTGCCAGCAGCCCCAGCGGGGCCGGGGATACGCAGTATTTT. It yields the protein CASSPSGAGDTQYF. The gene calls are TRBV3-1 (or the pseudogene TRBV3-2) and TRBJ2-3, with 7 bases that match TRBD2. CDR3 length equals 14 residues. With V trimmed by 4 bases and J by 6 bases, 7 bases remained unmatched. Looked up from germline, CDR1 is LGHDT and CDR2 is YNNKEL (reference sequence).

The rearrangement uses TRBV29-1 and TRBJ1-1; TRBD1 matches 8 bases. Germline lookup yields CDR1 SQVTM and CDR2 ANQGSEA. This CDR3 contains 11 residues. V lost 5 bases, J lost 10 bases, and 6 bases stayed unmatched. The CDR3 nucleotides are TGCAGCGTTATCAGGGGGCATGGAGCTTTCTTT. Protein: CSVIRGHGAFF. The complete variable domain, with remaining parts taken from reference TRBV29-1 and TRBJ1-1, reads SAVISQKPSRDICQRGTSLTIQCQVDSQVTMMFWYRQQPGQSLTLIATANQGSEATYESGFVIDKFPISRPNLTFSTLTVSNMSPEDSSIYLCSVIRGHGAFFGQGTRLTVV.

The rearrangement links TRBV7-2 to TRBJ2-7; 7 positions agree with TRBD1. Trimming at V came to 4 bases and at J to 3 bases, leaving 6 bases not matched to a gene. CDR3 length equals 14 residues. Per germline, CDR1 SGHTA and CDR2 FQGNSA. CDR3 in DNA: TGTGCCAGCAGCTCCGCCGACAGGGTCTACGAGCAGTACTTC. Translating it yields CASSSADRVYEQYF.

The rearrangement uses TRBV23-1 and TRBJ1-2, with 7 nucleotides matching TRBD1. TRBV23-1 is recorded as an ORF, its role being uncertain. The CDR3 totals 14 residues. Losses at the gene ends were 4 bases for V and 6 bases for J; bases not matched to a gene: 8. CDR3 bases: TGCGCCAGCAGTCTGGGACAGAGACTGAATGGCTACACCTTC. Encoded protein: CASSLGQRLNGYTF.

This clone showed up just a few times. V and J are TRBV30 and TRBJ2-5; 8 positions agree with TRBD1. Germline V gene sequence: CDR1 GTSNPN, CDR2 SVGIG (reference sequence). This CDR3 has 13 amino acids. The junction had 4 bases not matched to a gene; V was cut back by 3 bases and J by 4 bases. The CDR3 region is CAWRTGVAETQYF. CDR3 bases: TGTGCCTGGAGGACAGGGGTCGCAGAGACCCAGTACTTC. The entire variable domain, with the rest obtained from reference TRBV30 and TRBJ2-5, is as follows: SQTIHQWPATLVQPVGSPLSLECTVEGTSNPNLYWYRQAAGRGLQLLFYSVGIGQISSEVPQNLSASRPQDRQFILSSKKLLLSDSGFYLCAWRTGVAETQYFGPGTRLLVL.

V is TRBV6-5 and J is TRBJ1-6, with D possibly matching TRBD1 (5 bases). The CDR3 covers 15 residues. In germline, CDR1 is MNHEY, CDR2 SVGAGI. Trimming removed 2 bases at V and 0 bases at J, with 5 bases between. The CDR3 DNA is TGTGCCAGCAGTTACGACAGCTCCTATAATTCACCCCTCCACTTT. It is translated as CASSYDSSYNSPLHF.

By its share, this clone is medium-sized. The chain employs TRBV30 and TRBJ1-5; maybe TRBD1 (5 bases). The CDR3 contains 13 residues. V was trimmed by 0 bases and J by 4 bases, leaving 7 bases between them. The germline gives CDR1 GTSNPN, CDR2 SVGIG (reference sequence). The CDR3 DNA sequence: TGTGCCTGGAGTGTGGACATAAATCAGCCCCAGCATTTT. It translates to CAWSVDINQPQHF.